This TCR beta chain was sequenced for a study of cytomegalovirus exposure and HLA in healthy donors. The study's findings and limits: It was reported in a later analysis that an Asian-associated ancestry cluster showed fewer N-insertions than the roughly 670-donor mean.

The sample holds a few counts of this clone. No antigen is known for it. The V gene lost 2 bases and the J gene lost 1 base, with 6 bases spanning the gap. CDR3 size: 13 residues. From germline, CDR1 is SGHNT and CDR2 YENEEA. The primer mix had 60 Vbeta and 13 Jbeta primers. Profiled with immunoSEQ multiplex PCR; TCRdb holds only in-frame clones, not every one. The sample yields roughly 160,000 clones, less than 80% seen once. What was sequenced was PBMCs. This rearrangement joins TRBV11-3 to TRBJ2-7; TRBD1 might be the D (5 bases). The TCR originated in a man aged 40-55 years in good health and CMV-seronegative. CDR3 nucleotides: TGTGCCAGCAGCTTACAGGGTTCCTACGAGCAGTACTTC. Translated: CASSLQGSYEQYF.